A single T cell receptor beta chain is shown here with its context. Its specificity is unknown. The germline CDR1 and CDR2 sequences are ENHRY and SYGVKD. Trimming pared 3 bases from V and 6 bases from J, leaving 9 bases between. This CDR3 comprises 13 residues. This specimen belongs to a study of shared clonotypes between healthy human individuals. Study findings and constraints: Naive CD4 clonotype sharing across a handful of donors was around 5%.

TCRdb keeps only in-frame clones here, not all; method: immunoSEQ multiplex PCR. Of about 980,000 clones detected, 70% to 85% appear once; the ten largest clones hold around 1.4%. The specimen sequenced was memory CD4+ T cells sorted from blood. This sample's subset: CD45RA-negative fraction. The origin of this receptor is a man younger than 30 in good health. The chain joins TRBV10-3 to TRBJ1-5, with a possible D match to TRBD1 (5 bases). The CDR3 is CAISDHDSQPQHF. CDR3 bases: TGTGCCATCAGTGACCACGACAGTCAGCCCCAGCATTTT.